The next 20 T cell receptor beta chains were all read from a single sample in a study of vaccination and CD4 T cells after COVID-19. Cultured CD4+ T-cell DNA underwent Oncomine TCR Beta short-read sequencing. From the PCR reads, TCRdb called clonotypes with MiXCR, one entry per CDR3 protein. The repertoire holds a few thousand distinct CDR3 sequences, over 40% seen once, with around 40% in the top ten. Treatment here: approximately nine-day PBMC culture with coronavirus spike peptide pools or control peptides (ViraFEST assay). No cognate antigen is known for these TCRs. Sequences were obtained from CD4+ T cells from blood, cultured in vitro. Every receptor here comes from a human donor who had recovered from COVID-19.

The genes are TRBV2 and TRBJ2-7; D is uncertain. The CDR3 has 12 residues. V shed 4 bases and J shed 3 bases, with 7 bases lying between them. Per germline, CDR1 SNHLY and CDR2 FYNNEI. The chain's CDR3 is CASSGQIYEQYF. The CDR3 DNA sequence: TGTGCCAGCAGTGGCCAGATCTACGAGCAGTACTTC.

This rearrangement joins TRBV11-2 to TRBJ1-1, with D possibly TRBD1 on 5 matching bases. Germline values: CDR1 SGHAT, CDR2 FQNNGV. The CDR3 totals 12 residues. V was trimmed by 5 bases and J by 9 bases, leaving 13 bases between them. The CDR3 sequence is CASSRSGDQAFF. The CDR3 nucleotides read TGTGCCAGCAGCCGATCGGGGGACCAAGCTTTCTTT.

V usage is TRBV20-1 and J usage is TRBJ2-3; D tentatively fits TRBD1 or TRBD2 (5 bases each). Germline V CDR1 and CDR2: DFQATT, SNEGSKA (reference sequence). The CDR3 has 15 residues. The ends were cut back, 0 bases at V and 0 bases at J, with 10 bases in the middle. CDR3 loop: CSARDPGASTDTQYF. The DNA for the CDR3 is TGCAGTGCTAGAGATCCCGGGGCTAGCACAGATACGCAGTATTTT.

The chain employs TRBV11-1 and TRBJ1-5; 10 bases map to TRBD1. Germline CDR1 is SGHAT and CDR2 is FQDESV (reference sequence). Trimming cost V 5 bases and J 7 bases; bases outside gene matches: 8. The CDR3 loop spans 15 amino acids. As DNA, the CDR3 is TGTGCCAGCAGCCCCGGGACAGGGGATAGCCAGCCCCAGCATTTT. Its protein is CASSPGTGDSQPQHF.

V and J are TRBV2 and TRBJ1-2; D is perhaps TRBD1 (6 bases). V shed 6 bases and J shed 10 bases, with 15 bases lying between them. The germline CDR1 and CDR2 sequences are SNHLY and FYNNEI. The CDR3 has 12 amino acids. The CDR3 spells CASRGGRGDYTF. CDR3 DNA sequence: TGTGCCAGCAGGGGGGGGCGGGGGGACTACACCTTC.

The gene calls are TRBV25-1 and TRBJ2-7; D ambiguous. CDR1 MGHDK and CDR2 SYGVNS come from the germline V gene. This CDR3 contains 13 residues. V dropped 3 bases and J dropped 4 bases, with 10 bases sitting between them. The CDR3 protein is CASSDIWVYEQYF. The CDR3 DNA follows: TGTGCCAGCAGTGATATATGGGTTTACGAGCAGTACTTC.

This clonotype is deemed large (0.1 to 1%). The CDR3 reads CASSIPRGGSNEQFF. CDR3 DNA sequence: TGTGCCAGTAGTATTCCTAGGGGGGGATCCAATGAGCAGTTCTTC. The chain joins TRBV19 to TRBJ2-1; D might be TRBD2 (7 bases). Germline-derived CDR1 and CDR2 are LNHDA and SQIVND (reference sequence). This CDR3 is built from 15 residues. The V gene lost 3 bases and the J gene lost 6 bases, with 15 bases spanning the gap. The entire variable domain, with the rest obtained from reference TRBV19 and TRBJ2-1, is as follows: DGGITQSPKYLFRKEGQNVTLSCEQNLNHDAMYWYRQDPGQGLRLIYYSQIVNDFQKGDIAEGYSVSREKKESFPLTVTSAQKNPTAFYLCASSIPRGGSNEQFFGPGTRLTVL.

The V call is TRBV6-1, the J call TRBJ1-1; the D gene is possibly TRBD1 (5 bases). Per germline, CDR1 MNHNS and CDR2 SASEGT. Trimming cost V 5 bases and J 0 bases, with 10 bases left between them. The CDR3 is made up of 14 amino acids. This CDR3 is CASSRAGLNTEAFF. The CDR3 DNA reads TGTGCCAGCAGTCGGGCAGGGCTGAACACTGAAGCTTTCTTT.

This CDR3 is CASSSTQGTSYEQYF. For the CDR3, the DNA is TGTGCCAGCAGCTCCACCCAGGGGACGTCCTACGAGCAGTACTTC. The V gene is TRBV5-5, the J gene TRBJ2-7, with D tentatively TRBD1 (6 bases). The CDR3 loop spans 15 amino acids. Trimming took 3 bases from V and 1 from J, leaving 14 bases between them. Germline assignment: CDR1 SGHKS and CDR2 YYEKEE (reference sequence).

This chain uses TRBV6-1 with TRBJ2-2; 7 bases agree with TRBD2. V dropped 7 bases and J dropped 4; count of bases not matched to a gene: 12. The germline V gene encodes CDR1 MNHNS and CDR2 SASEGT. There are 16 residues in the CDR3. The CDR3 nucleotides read TGTGCCAGCACCTCCCTTGGGGGGGGAAGCACCGGGGAGCTGTTTTTT. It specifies CASTSLGGGSTGELFF.

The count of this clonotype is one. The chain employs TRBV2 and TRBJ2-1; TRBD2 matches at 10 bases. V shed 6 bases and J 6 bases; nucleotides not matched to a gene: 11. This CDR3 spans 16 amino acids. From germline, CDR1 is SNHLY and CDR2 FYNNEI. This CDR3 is CASRTSGRYPSNEQFF. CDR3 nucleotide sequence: TGTGCCAGCAGGACTAGCGGGCGATACCCCTCCAATGAGCAGTTCTTC. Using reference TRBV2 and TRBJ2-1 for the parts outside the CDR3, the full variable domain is EPEVTQTPSHQVTQMGQEVILRCVPISNHLYFYWYRQILGQKVEFLVSFYNNEISEKSEIFDDQFSVERPDGSNFTLKIRSTKLEDSAMYFCASRTSGRYPSNEQFFGPGTRLTVL.

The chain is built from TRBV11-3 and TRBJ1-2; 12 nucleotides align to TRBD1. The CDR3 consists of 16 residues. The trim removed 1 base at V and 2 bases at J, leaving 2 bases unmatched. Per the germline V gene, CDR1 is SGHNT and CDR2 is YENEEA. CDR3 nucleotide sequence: TGTGCCAGCAGCTTAGCCGGGACAGGGGGCAACTATGGCTACACCTTC. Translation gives CASSLAGTGGNYGYTF. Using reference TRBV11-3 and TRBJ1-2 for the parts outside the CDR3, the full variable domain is EAGVVQSPRYKIIEKKQPVAFWCNPISGHNTLYWYLQNLGQGPELLIRYENEEAVDDSQLPKDRFSAERLKGVDSTLKIQPAELGDSAVYLCASSLAGTGGNYGYTFGSGTRLTVV.

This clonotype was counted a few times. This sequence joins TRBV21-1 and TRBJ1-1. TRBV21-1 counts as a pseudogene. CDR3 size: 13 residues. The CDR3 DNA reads TGTGCCAGCACTGACTCGAAGAACACTGAAGCTTTCTTT. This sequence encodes CASTDSKNTEAFF.

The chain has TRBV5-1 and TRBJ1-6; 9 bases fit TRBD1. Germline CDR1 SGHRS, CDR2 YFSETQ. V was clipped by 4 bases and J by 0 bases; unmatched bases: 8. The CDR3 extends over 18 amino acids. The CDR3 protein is CASSLGTGWSSYNSPLHF. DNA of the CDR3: TGCGCCAGCAGCCTCGGGACAGGGTGGAGCTCCTATAATTCACCCCTCCACTTT.

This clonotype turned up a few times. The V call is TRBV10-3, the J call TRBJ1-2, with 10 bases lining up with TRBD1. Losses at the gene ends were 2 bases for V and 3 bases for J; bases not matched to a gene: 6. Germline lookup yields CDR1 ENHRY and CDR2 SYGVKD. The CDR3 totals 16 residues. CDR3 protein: CAISEGGDRGDYGYTF. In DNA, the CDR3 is TGTGCCATCAGTGAGGGAGGGGACAGGGGAGACTATGGCTACACCTTC.

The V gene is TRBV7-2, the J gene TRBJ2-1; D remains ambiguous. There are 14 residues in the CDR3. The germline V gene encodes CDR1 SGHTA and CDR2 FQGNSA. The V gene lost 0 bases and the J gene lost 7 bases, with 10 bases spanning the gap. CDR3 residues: CASSLAARPNEQFF. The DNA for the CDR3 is TGTGCCAGCAGCTTAGCCGCGAGGCCTAATGAGCAGTTCTTC.

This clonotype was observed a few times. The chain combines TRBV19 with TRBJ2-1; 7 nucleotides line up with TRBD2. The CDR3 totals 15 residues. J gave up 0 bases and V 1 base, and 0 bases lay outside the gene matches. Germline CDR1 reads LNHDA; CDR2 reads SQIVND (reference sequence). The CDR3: CASSIGTSSYNEQFF. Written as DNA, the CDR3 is TGTGCCAGTAGTATAGGGACTAGCTCCTACAATGAGCAGTTCTTC.

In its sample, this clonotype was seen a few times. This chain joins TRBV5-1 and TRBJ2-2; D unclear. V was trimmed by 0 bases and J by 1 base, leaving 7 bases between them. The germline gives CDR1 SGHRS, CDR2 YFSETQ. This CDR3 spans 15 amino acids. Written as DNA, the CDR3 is TGCGCCAGCAGCTTGGAACATGTGAACACCGGGGAGCTGTTTTTT. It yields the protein CASSLEHVNTGELFF.

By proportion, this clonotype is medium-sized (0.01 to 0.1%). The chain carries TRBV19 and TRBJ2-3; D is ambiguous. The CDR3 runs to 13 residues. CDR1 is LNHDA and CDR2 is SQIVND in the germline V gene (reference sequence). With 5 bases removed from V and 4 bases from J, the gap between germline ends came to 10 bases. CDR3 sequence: CASSPTRADTQYF. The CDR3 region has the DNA TGTGCCAGTAGTCCGACTCGGGCAGATACGCAGTATTTT.

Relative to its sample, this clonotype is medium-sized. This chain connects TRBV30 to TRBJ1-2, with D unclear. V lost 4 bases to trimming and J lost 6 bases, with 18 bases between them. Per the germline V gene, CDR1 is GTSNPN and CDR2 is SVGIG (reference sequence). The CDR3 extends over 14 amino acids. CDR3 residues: CAWTPFSRPHGYTF. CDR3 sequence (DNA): TGTGCCTGGACCCCTTTTAGTCGGCCCCATGGCTACACCTTC.